Sequencing of this TCR beta chain was carried out in a study of blood T cell repertoires in COVID-19. Only in-frame clones appear in the TCRdb table, and some are missing; sequencing was by immunoSEQ multiplex PCR. The sample contains about 140,000 clones, 79% of which appear only once. CDR1 and CDR2 from the germline V gene are MNHEY and SVGAGI. V shed 6 bases and J shed 3 bases, with 14 bases lying between them. This CDR3 has 15 residues. Material for sequencing was peripheral blood. The chain recombines TRBV6-5 with TRBJ2-2; D might be TRBD1 (6 bases). The sequence came from a man aged 60 to 69 with acute or convalescent COVID-19. CDR3: CASSLDRRDTGELFF. In nucleotides, the CDR3 is TGTGCCAGCAGCTTGGACAGACGAGACACCGGGGAGCTGTTTTTT.